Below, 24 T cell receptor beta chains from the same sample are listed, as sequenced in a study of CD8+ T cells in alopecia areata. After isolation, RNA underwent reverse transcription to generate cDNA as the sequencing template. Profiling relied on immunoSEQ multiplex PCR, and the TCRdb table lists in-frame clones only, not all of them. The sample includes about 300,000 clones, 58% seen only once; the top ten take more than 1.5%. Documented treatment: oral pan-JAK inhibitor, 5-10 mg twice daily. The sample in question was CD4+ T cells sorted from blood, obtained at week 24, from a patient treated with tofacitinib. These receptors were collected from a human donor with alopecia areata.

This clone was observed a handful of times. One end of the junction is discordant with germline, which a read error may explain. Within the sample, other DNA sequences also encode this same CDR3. DNA for the CDR3: TGTGCCAGCAGTGAACACCAGTCAAACTATGGCTACACCTTC. Translation gives CASSEHQSNYGYTF. The chain carries TRBV4-1 and TRBJ1-2; D is undetermined. The germline V gene encodes CDR1 MGHRA and CDR2 YSYEKL. This CDR3 region has 14 residues.

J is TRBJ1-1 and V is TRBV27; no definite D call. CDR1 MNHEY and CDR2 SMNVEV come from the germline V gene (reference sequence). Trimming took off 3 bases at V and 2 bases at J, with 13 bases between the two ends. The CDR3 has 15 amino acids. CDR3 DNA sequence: TGTGCCAGCAGTTTCCTTTTAGGTTCTAACACTGAAGCTTTCTTT. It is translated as CASSFLLGSNTEAFF.

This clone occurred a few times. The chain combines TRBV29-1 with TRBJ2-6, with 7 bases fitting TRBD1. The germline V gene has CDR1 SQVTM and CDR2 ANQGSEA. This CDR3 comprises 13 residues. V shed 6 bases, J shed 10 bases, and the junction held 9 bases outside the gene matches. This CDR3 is CSVTPTGSNVLTF. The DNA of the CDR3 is TGCAGCGTGACCCCGACAGGGAGTAACGTCCTGACTTTC. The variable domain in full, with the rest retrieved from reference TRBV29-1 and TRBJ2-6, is SAVISQKPSRDICQRGTSLTIQCQVDSQVTMMFWYRQQPGQSLTLIATANQGSEATYESGFVIDKFPISRPNLTFSTLTVSNMSPEDSSIYLCSVTPTGSNVLTFGAGSRLTVL.

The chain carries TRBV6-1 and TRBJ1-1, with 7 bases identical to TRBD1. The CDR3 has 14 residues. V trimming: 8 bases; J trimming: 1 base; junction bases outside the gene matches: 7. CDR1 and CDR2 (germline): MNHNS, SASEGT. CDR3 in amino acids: CASFVGTENTEAFF. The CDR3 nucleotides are TGTGCCAGCTTCGTCGGGACAGAGAACACTGAAGCTTTCTTT.

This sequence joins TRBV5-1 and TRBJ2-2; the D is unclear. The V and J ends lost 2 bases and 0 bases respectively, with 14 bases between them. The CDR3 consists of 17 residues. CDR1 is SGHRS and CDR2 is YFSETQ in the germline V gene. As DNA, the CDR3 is TGCGCCAGCAGCTTAATAAGAGGCCCCGCGAACACCGGGGAGCTGTTTTTT. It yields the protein CASSLIRGPANTGELFF.

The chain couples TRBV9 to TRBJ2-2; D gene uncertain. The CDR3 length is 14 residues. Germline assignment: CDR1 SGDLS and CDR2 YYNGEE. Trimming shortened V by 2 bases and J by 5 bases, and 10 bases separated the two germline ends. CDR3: CASSVKTPTGELFF. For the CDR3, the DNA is TGTGCCAGCAGCGTCAAAACCCCGACCGGGGAGCTGTTTTTT.

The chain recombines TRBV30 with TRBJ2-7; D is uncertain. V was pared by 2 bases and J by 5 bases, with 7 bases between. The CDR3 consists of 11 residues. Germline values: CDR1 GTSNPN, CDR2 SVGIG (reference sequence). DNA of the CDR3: TGTGCCTGGAGTTACCCCCACGAGCAGTACTTC. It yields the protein CAWSYPHEQYF.

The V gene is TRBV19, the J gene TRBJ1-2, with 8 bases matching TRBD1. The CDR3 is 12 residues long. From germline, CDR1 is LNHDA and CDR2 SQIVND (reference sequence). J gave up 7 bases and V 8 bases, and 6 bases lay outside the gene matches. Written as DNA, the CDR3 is TGTGCCAGTGGAGACAGGGGAATTGGCTACACCTTC. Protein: CASGDRGIGYTF.

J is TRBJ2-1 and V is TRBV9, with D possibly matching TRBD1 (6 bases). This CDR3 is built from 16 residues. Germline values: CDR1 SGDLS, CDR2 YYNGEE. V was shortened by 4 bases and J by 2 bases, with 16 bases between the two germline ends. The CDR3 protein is CASSFSIQGPYNEQFF. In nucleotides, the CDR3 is TGTGCCAGCAGCTTCTCCATACAGGGCCCCTACAATGAGCAGTTCTTC.

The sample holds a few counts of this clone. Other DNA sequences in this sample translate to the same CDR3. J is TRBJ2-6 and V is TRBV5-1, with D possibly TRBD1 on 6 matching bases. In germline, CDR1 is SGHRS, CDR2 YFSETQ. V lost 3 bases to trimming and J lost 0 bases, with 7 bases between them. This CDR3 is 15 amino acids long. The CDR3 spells CASSSDSSGANVLTF. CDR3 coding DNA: TGCGCCAGCAGCTCGGACAGCTCTGGGGCCAACGTCCTGACTTTC.

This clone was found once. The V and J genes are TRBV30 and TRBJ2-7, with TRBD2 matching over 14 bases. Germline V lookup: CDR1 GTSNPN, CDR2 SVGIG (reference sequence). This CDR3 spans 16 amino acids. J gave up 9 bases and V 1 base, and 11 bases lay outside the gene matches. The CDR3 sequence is CAWSASRLAGGGPQYF. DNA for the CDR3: TGTGCCTGGAGTGCCTCCCGACTAGCGGGGGGGGGACCGCAGTACTTC.

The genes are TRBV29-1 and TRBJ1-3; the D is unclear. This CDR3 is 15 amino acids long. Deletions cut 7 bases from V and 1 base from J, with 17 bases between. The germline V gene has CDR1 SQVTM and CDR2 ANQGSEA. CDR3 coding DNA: TGCAGCGGTGCCGACATCACCCTATCTGGAAACACCATATATTTT. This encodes CSGADITLSGNTIYF.

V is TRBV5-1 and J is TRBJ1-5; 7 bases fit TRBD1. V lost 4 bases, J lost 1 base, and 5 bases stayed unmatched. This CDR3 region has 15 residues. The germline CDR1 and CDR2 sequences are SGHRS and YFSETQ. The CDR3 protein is CASSTGTASNQPQHF. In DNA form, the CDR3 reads TGCGCCAGCAGCACAGGGACAGCAAGCAATCAGCCCCAGCATTTT.

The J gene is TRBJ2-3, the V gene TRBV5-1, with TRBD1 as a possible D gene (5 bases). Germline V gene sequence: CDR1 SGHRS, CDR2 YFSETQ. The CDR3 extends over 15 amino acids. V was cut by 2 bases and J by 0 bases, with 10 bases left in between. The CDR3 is CASSFKGSSTDTQYF. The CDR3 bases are TGCGCCAGCAGCTTCAAGGGGTCTAGCACAGATACGCAGTATTTT.

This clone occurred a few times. The CDR3 loop is CAWSSGRYEQYF. The CDR3, as DNA: TGTGCCTGGAGTTCCGGTAGGTACGAGCAGTACTTC. The chain carries TRBV30 and TRBJ2-7; D is ambiguous. Germline-derived CDR1 and CDR2 are GTSNPN and SVGIG (reference sequence). CDR3 size: 12 residues. Trimming left V 2 bases short and J 4 bases short, with 9 bases between.

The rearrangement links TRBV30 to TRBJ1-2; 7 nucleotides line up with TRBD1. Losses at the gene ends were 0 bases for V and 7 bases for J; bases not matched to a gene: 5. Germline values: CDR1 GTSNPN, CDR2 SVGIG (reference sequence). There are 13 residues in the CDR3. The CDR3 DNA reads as TGTGCCTGGAGTGTAAAAGGGGGCATTGGCTACACCTTC. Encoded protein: CAWSVKGGIGYTF.

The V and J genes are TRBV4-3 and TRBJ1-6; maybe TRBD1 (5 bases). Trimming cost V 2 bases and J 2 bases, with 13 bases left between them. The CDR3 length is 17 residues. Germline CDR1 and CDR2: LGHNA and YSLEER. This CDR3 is CASSQYRGPPYNSPLHF. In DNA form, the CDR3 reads TGCGCCAGCAGCCAATACCGGGGCCCGCCCTATAATTCACCCCTCCACTTT.

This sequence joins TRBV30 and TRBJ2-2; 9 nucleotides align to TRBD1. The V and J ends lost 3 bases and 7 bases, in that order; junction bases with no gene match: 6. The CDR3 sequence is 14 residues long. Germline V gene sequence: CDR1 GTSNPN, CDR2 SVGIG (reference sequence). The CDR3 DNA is TGTGCCTGGAGCGAGGGACAGGGTAGCGGGGAGCTGTTTTTT. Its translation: CAWSEGQGSGELFF.

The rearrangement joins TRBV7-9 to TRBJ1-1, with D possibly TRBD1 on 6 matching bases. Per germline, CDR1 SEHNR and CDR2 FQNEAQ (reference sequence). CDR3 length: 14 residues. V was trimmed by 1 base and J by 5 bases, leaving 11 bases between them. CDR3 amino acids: CASSLVARGTEAFF. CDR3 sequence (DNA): TGTGCCAGCAGCTTAGTGGCCAGGGGAACTGAAGCTTTCTTT.

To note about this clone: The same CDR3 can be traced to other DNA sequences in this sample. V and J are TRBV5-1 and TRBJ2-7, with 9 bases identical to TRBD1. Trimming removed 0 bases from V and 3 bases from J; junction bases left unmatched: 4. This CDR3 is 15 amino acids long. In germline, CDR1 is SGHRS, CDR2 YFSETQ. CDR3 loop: CASSLGDRDIYEQYF. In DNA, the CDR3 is TGCGCCAGCAGCTTGGGGGACAGGGACATCTACGAGCAGTACTTC.

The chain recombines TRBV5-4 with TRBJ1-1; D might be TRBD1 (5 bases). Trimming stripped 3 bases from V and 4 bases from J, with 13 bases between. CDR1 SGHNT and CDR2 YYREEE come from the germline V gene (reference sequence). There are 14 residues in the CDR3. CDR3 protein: CASSSPRAPTEAFF. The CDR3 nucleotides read TGTGCCAGCAGCTCCCCCAGGGCCCCCACTGAAGCTTTCTTT.

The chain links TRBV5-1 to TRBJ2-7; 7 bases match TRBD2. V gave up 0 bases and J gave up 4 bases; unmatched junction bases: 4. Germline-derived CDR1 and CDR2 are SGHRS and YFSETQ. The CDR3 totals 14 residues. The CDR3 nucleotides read TGCGCCAGCAGCTTGGATCAGGGAGGGTACGAGCAGTACTTC. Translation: CASSLDQGGYEQYF.

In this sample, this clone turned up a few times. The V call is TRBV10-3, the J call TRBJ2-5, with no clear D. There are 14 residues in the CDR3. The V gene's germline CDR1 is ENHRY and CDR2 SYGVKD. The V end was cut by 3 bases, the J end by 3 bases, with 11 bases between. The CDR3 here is CAISDPSGKETQYF. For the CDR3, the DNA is TGTGCCATCAGTGATCCCTCGGGTAAAGAGACCCAGTACTTC.

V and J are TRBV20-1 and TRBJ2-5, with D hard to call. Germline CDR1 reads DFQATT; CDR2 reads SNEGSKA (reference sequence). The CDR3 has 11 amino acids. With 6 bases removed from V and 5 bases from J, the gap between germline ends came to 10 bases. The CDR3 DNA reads TGCAGTGCAACCATGGGGGAGACCCAGTACTTC. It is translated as CSATMGETQYF.